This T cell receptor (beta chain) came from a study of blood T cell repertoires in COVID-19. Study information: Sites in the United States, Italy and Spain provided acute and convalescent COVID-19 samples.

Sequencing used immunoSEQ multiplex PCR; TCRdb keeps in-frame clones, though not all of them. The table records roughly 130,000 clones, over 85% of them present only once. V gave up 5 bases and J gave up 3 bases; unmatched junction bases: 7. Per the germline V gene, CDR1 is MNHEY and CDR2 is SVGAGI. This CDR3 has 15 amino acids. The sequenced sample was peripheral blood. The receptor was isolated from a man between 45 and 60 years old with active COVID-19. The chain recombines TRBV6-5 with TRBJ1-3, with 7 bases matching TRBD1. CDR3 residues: CASSPRGLVGNTIYF. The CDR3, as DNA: TGTGCCAGCAGTCCCAGGGGGTTAGTTGGAAACACCATATATTTT.